The rows below give T cell receptor beta chains drawn from one sample of a study of cytomegalovirus exposure and HLA in healthy donors. The assay was immunoSEQ multiplex PCR, and TCRdb's table has in-frame clones only and misses some. This table holds 150,000 or so clones, approximately 86% found once. Sequenced material: PBMCs. The receptors here all came from a young man in good health and CMV-seropositive. The CDR3 runs from the conserved cysteine through the conserved F or W. The D gene is left open where the match is weak. Size is omitted from some rows. Given values are once, few, many or a class for expanded clones.

TRBV30,-,-,TRBJ1-1,TGTGCCTGGAGTTATCTTAGGGCGTGGGGGGGCAACACTGAAGCTTTCTTT,CAWSYLRAWGGNTEAFF
TRBV7-2,-,-,TRBJ1-2,TGTGCCAGCAGCTTATACGTCGAAGGGGTCTATGGCTACACCTTC,CASSLYVEGVYGYTF
TRBV9,-,-,TRBJ2-2,TGTGCCAGCAGCCCTCTAGCTGGTACCGGGGAGCTGTTTTTT,CASSPLAGTGELFF
TRBV7-2,-,TRBD1,TRBJ2-3,TGTGCCAGCAGCTTAGTCCCCGGGACAGTCACAGATACGCAGTATTTT,CASSLVPGTVTDTQYF
TRBV6-5,-,TRBD2,TRBJ2-3,TGTGCCAGCAGTTACTCGCGGGAGGGTCGAGATACGCAGTATTTT,CASSYSREGRDTQYF
TRBV27,-,TRBD1,TRBJ2-3,TGTGCCAGCAGCTCCCGGGACAGGGTGGGTGATACGCAGTATTTT,CASSSRDRVGDTQYF
TRBV7-2,once,TRBD1,TRBJ1-4,TGTGCCAGCAGTAAGAACAGGGGGAGAGTCATCCATAATGAAAAACTGTTTTTT,CASSKNRGRVIHNEKLFF
TRBV25-1,-,-,TRBJ2-5,TGTGCCAGCAACCGGACAAGTTGGGAGACCCAGTACTTC,CASNRTSWETQYF
TRBV29-1,-,-,TRBJ2-1,TGCAGCGTCGAAGATGGCGGGGGCAGGTACAATGAGCAGTTCTTC,CSVEDGGGRYNEQFF
TRBV11-1,-,-,TRBJ1-1,TGTGCCAGCAGCTTACAGGAAGCATATATGAACACTGAAGCTTTCTTT,CASSLQEAYMNTEAFF
TRBV7-9,few,-,TRBJ1-1,TGTGCCAGCAGCTTAGCCGACAGATGGGTCACTGAAGCTTTCTTT,CASSLADRWVTEAFF